These 24 T cell receptor beta chains were sequenced from one sample in a study of blood T cell repertoires in COVID-19. TCRdb's copy holds only in-frame clones and misses some; the assay was immunoSEQ multiplex PCR. The table has fewer than 250,000 clones, 75% to 85% seen once; the top ten hold approximately 4.5%. The source material was peripheral blood. Every receptor here comes from a woman aged 70 to 79 with acute or convalescent COVID-19.

The chain carries TRBV4-3 and TRBJ1-2, with no clear D. The CDR3 length is 18 residues. The germline V and J ends were trimmed by 0 bases and 6 bases, with 23 bases remaining between them. Germline V gives CDR1 LGHNA, CDR2 YSLEER. The CDR3 loop is CASSQESLWERLNNGYTF. CDR3 DNA sequence: TGCGCCAGCAGCCAAGAATCTTTGTGGGAGCGGCTAAATAATGGCTACACCTTC.

This clone was seen a single time. The chain combines TRBV19 with TRBJ1-2; D is ambiguous. Looked up from germline, CDR1 is LNHDA and CDR2 is SQIVND (reference sequence). V was shortened by 3 bases and J by 1 base, with 12 bases between the two germline ends. This CDR3 comprises 15 residues. This chain's CDR3 is CASSIPSQSNYGYTF. Written as DNA, the CDR3 is TGTGCCAGTAGTATCCCGTCACAGAGTAACTATGGCTACACCTTC.

The rearrangement uses TRBV23-1 and TRBJ1-2; 12 bases fit TRBD1. TRBV23-1 is sorted into the ORF group, with uncertain function. The CDR3 is 15 residues long. V lost 2 bases, J lost 7 bases, and 5 bases stayed unmatched. CDR3 nucleotide sequence: TGCGCCAGCAGTCAAAGGGACAGGGGGCTCTTTGGCTACACCTTC. Protein product: CASSQRDRGLFGYTF.

V is TRBV30 and J is TRBJ1-6, with 8 nucleotides matching TRBD1. CDR3 length: 19 residues. The J segment lost 5 bases and the V segment lost 2 bases, leaving 17 bases of the junction unmatched. Germline CDR1 reads GTSNPN; CDR2 reads SVGIG (reference sequence). The CDR3 protein is CAWSLIRGRTASNNSPLHF. The CDR3 coding sequence is TGTGCCTGGAGTCTTATCAGGGGGCGGACTGCCTCGAATAATTCACCCCTCCACTTT.

This clone was observed a handful of times. The rearrangement uses TRBV3-1 (or the pseudogene TRBV3-2) and TRBJ1-5; D possibly corresponds to TRBD1 (5 bases). V was shortened by 1 base and J by 5 bases, with 12 bases between the two germline ends. The germline gives CDR1 LGHDT, CDR2 YNNKEL (reference sequence). The CDR3 runs 15 residues. The CDR3 sequence is CASSQGHDRYQPQHF. The CDR3 DNA is TGTGCCAGCAGCCAAGGCCATGACAGATATCAGCCCCAGCATTTT.

There are a few counts of this clone. J is TRBJ1-2 and V is TRBV3-1 (or the pseudogene TRBV3-2); 8 bases map to TRBD1. Germline V gives CDR1 LGHDT, CDR2 YNNKEL (reference sequence). This CDR3 is 19 amino acids long. V shed 4 bases, J shed 1 base, and the junction held 17 bases outside the gene matches. The CDR3 reads CASSPTGMGQVAFNYGYTF. The CDR3 DNA follows: TGTGCCAGCAGCCCCACTGGAATGGGACAGGTCGCGTTTAACTATGGCTACACCTTC.

J is TRBJ1-1 and V is TRBV24-1; D not certain. The V gene's germline CDR1 is KGHDR and CDR2 SFDVKD. This CDR3 comprises 14 residues. V lost 7 bases to trimming and J lost 8 bases, with 19 bases between them. This CDR3 reads CATSEQHLWREAFF. The CDR3, as DNA: TGTGCCACCAGCGAGCAACACTTGTGGAGGGAAGCTTTCTTT.

The CDR3 sequence is CASSLPAARSGTEAFF. CDR3 DNA: TGTGCCAGCAGCTTACCCGCGGCCCGGTCGGGCACTGAAGCTTTCTTT. The chain uses TRBV7-2 and TRBJ1-1, with D unclear. CDR3 size: 16 residues. Germline values: CDR1 SGHTA, CDR2 FQGNSA. V was pared by 2 bases and J by 4 bases, with 17 bases between.

V and J are TRBV2 and TRBJ1-1; TRBD1 matches 8 bases. The CDR3 spans 14 residues. V lost 7 bases to trimming and J lost 1 base; unmatched junction nucleotides: 5. Germline V lookup: CDR1 SNHLY, CDR2 FYNNEI. The CDR3 DNA is TGTGCCAGCACCGGACAGGGAAAGAACACTGAAGCTTTCTTT. Translated: CASTGQGKNTEAFF. Complete variable domain (other parts from reference TRBV2 and TRBJ1-1): EPEVTQTPSHQVTQMGQEVILRCVPISNHLYFYWYRQILGQKVEFLVSFYNNEISEKSEIFDDQFSVERPDGSNFTLKIRSTKLEDSAMYFCASTGQGKNTEAFFGQGTRLTVV.

This clone has a single count. The chain links TRBV6-5 to TRBJ1-5, with 7 bases matching TRBD1. The CDR3 runs 15 residues. Germline CDR1 and CDR2: MNHEY and SVGAGI. The junction had 7 bases not matched to a gene; V was cut back by 6 bases and J by 2 bases. DNA for the CDR3: TGTGCCAGCAGCCATGATACAGGGGGCAATCAGCCCCAGCATTTT. This sequence encodes CASSHDTGGNQPQHF.

Written as DNA, the CDR3 is TGTGCCAGTAGTAAGCGGGACAGGCCCTTCTATGGCTACACCTTC. Amino acid sequence: CASSKRDRPFYGYTF. V usage is TRBV19 and J usage is TRBJ1-2, with 8 bases lining up with TRBD1. The junction had 8 bases not matched to a gene; V was cut back by 4 bases and J by 4 bases. Germline V gene sequence: CDR1 LNHDA, CDR2 SQIVND (reference sequence). There are 15 residues in the CDR3.

J is TRBJ1-1 and V is TRBV5-1; D is unresolved. Germline CDR1 is SGHRS and CDR2 is YFSETQ. V lost 0 bases to trimming and J lost 0 bases, with 9 bases between them. The CDR3 spans 15 residues. The CDR3 reads CASSLEPGMNTEAFF. CDR3 coding DNA: TGCGCCAGCAGCTTGGAGCCGGGTATGAACACTGAAGCTTTCTTT.

The chain employs TRBV4-3 and TRBJ1-2, with TRBD1 identical over 9 bases. Germline lookup yields CDR1 LGHNA and CDR2 YSLEER. Trimming removed 3 bases from V and 7 bases from J; junction bases left unmatched: 9. The CDR3 has 15 residues. The CDR3 sequence is CASSQLDRGSGGYTF. The CDR3 region has the DNA TGCGCCAGCAGCCAGTTAGACAGGGGGAGTGGTGGCTACACCTTC.

This rearrangement joins TRBV4-1 to TRBJ2-7, with 8 bases lining up with TRBD2. Trimming took 5 bases from V and 1 from J; bases not matched to a gene: 10. This CDR3 has 16 residues. CDR1 is MGHRA and CDR2 is YSYEKL in the germline V gene. The CDR3 spells CASSWGFAGGSYEQYF. In DNA form, the CDR3 reads TGCGCCAGCAGCTGGGGCTTCGCGGGGGGTTCCTACGAGCAGTACTTC.

This chain links TRBV6-5 with TRBJ2-2, with a tentative D call TRBD1 (6 bases). From germline, CDR1 is MNHEY and CDR2 SVGAGI. The CDR3 length is 12 residues. Trimming removed 11 bases at V and 1 base at J, with 8 bases between. CDR3 DNA sequence: TGTGCCGGGGGCAGGAACACCGGGGAGCTGTTTTTT. Translating gives CAGGRNTGELFF.

The chain is built from TRBV7-9 and TRBJ1-5, with D perhaps TRBD1 (6 bases). The V end lost 3 bases, the J end lost 4 bases, and 16 bases lay between the germline ends. CDR1 SEHNR and CDR2 FQNEAQ come from the germline V gene (reference sequence). The CDR3 is made up of 16 amino acids. DNA for the CDR3: TGTGCCAGCAGCTTGTCGACCGGGACACCGAATCAGCCCCAGCATTTT. Its protein is CASSLSTGTPNQPQHF.

This chain links TRBV12-3 or TRBV12-4 with TRBJ1-2; TRBD1 matches 10 bases. J lost 8 bases, V lost 6 bases, and 6 bases had no gene match. The CDR3 length is 13 residues. In DNA, the CDR3 is TGTGCCAGCAGCTACGAGACAGGGGGCGGCTACACCTTC. This gives the protein CASSYETGGGYTF.

The chain couples TRBV4-2 to TRBJ1-2; TRBD1 might be the D (5 bases). With 0 bases removed from V and 4 bases from J, the gap between germline ends came to 12 bases. The CDR3 covers 15 residues. Germline CDR1 LGHNA, CDR2 YNFKEQ. The CDR3 DNA is TGTGCCAGCAGCCAAGAAAGGACACAAGTCTATGGCTACACCTTC. Translation gives CASSQERTQVYGYTF.

At least ten counts were recorded for this clone. This chain joins TRBV7-9 and TRBJ1-2; D might be TRBD1 (6 bases). The CDR3 contains 14 residues. Germline CDR1 reads SEHNR; CDR2 reads FQNEAQ (reference sequence). Trimming cost V 5 bases and J 4 bases, with 14 bases left between them. The CDR3 spells CASSPRQDLYGYTF. Written as DNA, the CDR3 is TGTGCCAGCAGCCCCCGACAGGACCTCTATGGCTACACCTTC.

CDR3 sequence reads: CASSQGRATEAFF. The CDR3, as DNA: TGTGCCAGCAGCCAAGGCAGGGCCACTGAAGCTTTCTTT. The chain carries TRBV3-1 (or the pseudogene TRBV3-2) and TRBJ1-1; tentative D call: TRBD1 (5 bases). There are 13 residues in the CDR3. Trimming took off 1 base at V and 4 bases at J, with 7 bases between the two ends. Germline loops: CDR1 LGHDT, CDR2 YNNKEL (reference sequence).

The chain employs TRBV3-1 (or the pseudogene TRBV3-2) and TRBJ1-5, with TRBD1 identical over 7 bases. The germline V gene encodes CDR1 LGHDT and CDR2 YNNKEL (reference sequence). The CDR3 is made up of 15 amino acids. J lost 3 bases, V lost 4 bases, and 6 bases had no gene match. CDR3 amino acids: CASSLATGDNQPQHF. CDR3 coding DNA: TGTGCCAGCAGCCTAGCTACAGGGGACAATCAGCCCCAGCATTTT.

The gene calls are TRBV5-4 and TRBJ2-7; D is undetermined. Germline V lookup: CDR1 SGHNT, CDR2 YYREEE (reference sequence). Between the trimmed V and J ends, which lost 1 base and 4 bases, there was a span of 9 bases. CDR3 size: 13 residues. CDR3 DNA: TGTGCCAGCAGCTTGCTAGGAACGTACGAGCAGTACTTC. Encoded protein: CASSLLGTYEQYF.

J is TRBJ1-3 and V is TRBV6-5; the D gene is possibly TRBD1 (5 bases). Trimming shortened V by 6 bases and J by 2 bases, and 14 bases separated the two germline ends. CDR1 and CDR2 (germline): MNHEY, SVGAGI. This CDR3 is built from 15 residues. The CDR3 DNA reads as TGTGCCAGCAGCCTAATTTGGACAACTGGAAACACCATATATTTT. It translates to CASSLIWTTGNTIYF.

This clone was seen only once. The chain is built from TRBV14 and TRBJ1-2, with a tentative D call TRBD1 (6 bases). Germline lookup yields CDR1 SGHDN and CDR2 FVKESK. V was trimmed by 1 base and J by 1 base, leaving 13 bases between them. The CDR3 has 16 residues. As DNA, the CDR3 is TGTGCCAGCAGCCAAGGGTATGGACAGTATAACTATGGCTACACCTTC. Translated, it gives CASSQGYGQYNYGYTF. The entire variable domain, with the rest obtained from reference TRBV14 and TRBJ1-2, is as follows: EAGVTQFPSHSVIEKGQTVTLRCDPISGHDNLYWYRRVMGKEIKFLLHFVKESKQDESGMPNNRFLAERTGGTYSTLKVQPAELEDSGVYFCASSQGYGQYNYGYTFGSGTRLTVV.